This T cell receptor (beta chain) was profiled in a study of neoadjuvant anti-PD-1 for oral cavity cancer. Study conclusions and caveats: Only three patients per response group were TCR-analyzed; validation needed. Higher pretreatment Treg/Th17 ratios tracked higher pretreatment blood clonality.

No culture or expansion preceded analysis of these blood cells. Concerning this clone: What it binds is not known.

The CDR3 contains 13 residues. From germline, CDR1 is ENHRY and CDR2 SYGVKD. Losses at the gene ends were 10 bases for V and 7 bases for J; bases not matched to a gene: 5. TCRdb's table, derived via immunoSEQ multiplex PCR, lists solely in-frame clones and lacks some. Seen here are 14,000 or so clones, 55% to 65% observed once, and the top ten hold approximately 3%. This specimen consisted of PBMCs, obtained before nivolumab (anti-PD-1) treatment. J is TRBJ2-1 and V is TRBV10-3, with TRBD2 identical over 12 bases. The TCR originated in a person aged 40 to 85 with oral cavity squamous cell carcinoma. CDR3 loop: CATLGLAGNEQFF. CDR3 DNA: TGTGCCACACTAGGACTAGCGGGGAATGAGCAGTTCTTC.